The 12 T cell receptor beta chains below all came from one sample that was sequenced in a study of beta chain features in type 1 diabetes. Reverse transcription of all isolated RNA meant that expressed TCRB transcripts were sequenced. Clones were sequenced by immunoSEQ multiplex PCR, and TCRdb holds only the in-frame ones, with some missing. The sample yields 400,000 or so clones, around 13% seen once. Findings of the study overall: There was a moderate but significant shortening of TCRB CDR3s in all four CD4+ subsets of Type 1 diabetes patients.

No antigen is known for these receptors. Sequenced input: naive CD4+ T cells from blood. The receptors originated from a woman between 18 and 29 years old with type 1 diabetes.

This clone showed up just a few times. The chain couples TRBV19 to TRBJ2-5; D possibly corresponds to TRBD2 (5 bases). The germline CDR1 and CDR2 sequences are LNHDA and SQIVND (reference sequence). V was clipped by 3 bases and J by 1 base, with 12 bases between them. CDR3 length: 15 residues. DNA of the CDR3: TGTGCCAGTAGTATCCTGTTGCGGGCCCAAGAGACCCAGTACTTC. Protein product: CASSILLRAQETQYF. The entire variable domain, with the rest obtained from reference TRBV19 and TRBJ2-5, is as follows: DGGITQSPKYLFRKEGQNVTLSCEQNLNHDAMYWYRQDPGQGLRLIYYSQIVNDFQKGDIAEGYSVSREKKESFPLTVTSAQKNPTAFYLCASSILLRAQETQYFGPGTRLLVL.

This clone was observed once. This chain links TRBV10-3 with TRBJ2-3; D is undetermined. Trimming left V 0 bases short and J 4 bases short, with 2 bases between. In germline, CDR1 is ENHRY, CDR2 SYGVKD. The CDR3 covers 12 residues. The CDR3 here is CAISESSDTQYF. The CDR3 nucleotides are TGTGCCATCAGTGAGTCCTCAGATACGCAGTATTTT.

This clone was observed a handful of times. The rearrangement links TRBV7-9 to TRBJ2-5; D ambiguous. V was clipped by 6 bases and J by 2 bases, with 16 bases between them. Germline loops: CDR1 SEHNR, CDR2 FQNEAQ (reference sequence). This CDR3 has 15 residues. The CDR3 sequence: CASRTSPGRQETQYF. CDR3 DNA sequence: TGTGCCAGCAGAACATCCCCGGGTAGACAAGAGACCCAGTACTTC.

The gene calls are TRBV6-5 and TRBJ1-2; TRBD1 is a possible D gene (6 bases). The germline CDR1 and CDR2 sequences are MNHEY and SVGAGI. The germline V and J ends were trimmed by 6 bases and 8 bases, with 10 bases remaining between them. The length of the CDR3 is 11 residues. DNA for the CDR3: TGTGCCAGCAGCTGGGACAACGGCTACACCTTC. Translated: CASSWDNGYTF.

This clone came up a few times. This sequence joins TRBV23-1 and TRBJ1-5, with D perhaps TRBD1 (6 bases). TRBV23-1 is annotated as an ORF whose role is uncertain. This CDR3 is built from 16 residues. The V and J ends lost 2 bases and 1 base respectively, with 12 bases between them. The CDR3 here is CASSQSHTGSNQPQHF. CDR3 sequence (DNA): TGCGCCAGCAGTCAAAGTCATACAGGGAGCAATCAGCCCCAGCATTTT.

There are a few counts of this clone. The J gene is TRBJ1-2, the V gene TRBV5-1, with TRBD1 identical over 8 bases. Germline values: CDR1 SGHRS, CDR2 YFSETQ. This CDR3 comprises 15 residues. V shed 0 bases, J shed 2 bases, and the junction held 3 bases outside the gene matches. The CDR3 spells CASSLDRGNNYGYTF. In DNA, the CDR3 is TGCGCCAGCAGCTTGGACAGGGGGAACAACTATGGCTACACCTTC.

The chain has TRBV19 and TRBJ1-1; D gene unclear. The CDR3 consists of 14 residues. The V gene lost 5 bases and the J gene lost 7 bases, with 17 bases spanning the gap. Germline values: CDR1 LNHDA, CDR2 SQIVND (reference sequence). CDR3: CASSRSVSRDEAFF. The DNA for the CDR3 is TGTGCCAGTAGTCGGTCTGTGAGCCGGGATGAAGCTTTCTTT.

This clone has only a few counts. The germline gene is not matched at one end of the junction; a read error may be the cause. The chain employs TRBV18 and TRBJ1-1; TRBD1 aligns across 10 bases. The germline V gene encodes CDR1 KGHSH and CDR2 LQKENI. The CDR3 contains 17 residues. CDR3 bases: TGTGCCAGCTCTCCACGCGCGGGACAGGGGATGAACACTGAAGCTTTCTTT. Its translation: CASSPRAGQGMNTEAFF.

This clone occurred a few times. This sequence joins TRBV29-1 and TRBJ2-7; D gene unclear. CDR3 length: 12 residues. Germline loops: CDR1 SQVTM, CDR2 ANQGSEA. The V gene lost 1 base and the J gene lost 3 bases, with 7 bases spanning the gap. The CDR3 loop is CSVEAQNYEQYF. In DNA, the CDR3 is TGCAGCGTTGAAGCACAGAACTACGAGCAGTACTTC.

This chain joins TRBV2 and TRBJ2-5; D unclear. Germline CDR1 reads SNHLY; CDR2 reads FYNNEI. The CDR3 length is 13 residues. Trimming removed 6 bases at V and 0 bases at J, with 8 bases between. The CDR3 region has the DNA TGTGCCAGCAGGAGCACGTACCAAGAGACCCAGTACTTC. Protein product: CASRSTYQETQYF. Using reference TRBV2 and TRBJ2-5 for the parts outside the CDR3, the full variable domain is EPEVTQTPSHQVTQMGQEVILRCVPISNHLYFYWYRQILGQKVEFLVSFYNNEISEKSEIFDDQFSVERPDGSNFTLKIRSTKLEDSAMYFCASRSTYQETQYFGPGTRLLVL.

This chain uses TRBV30 with TRBJ2-2; 11 nucleotides line up with TRBD1. The V segment lost 0 bases and the J segment 9 bases; nucleotides outside the gene matches: 6. The CDR3 extends over 15 amino acids. Germline V gene data show CDR1 as GTSNPN and CDR2 as SVGIG (reference sequence). CDR3 loop: CAWSVGQGAYRELFF. The CDR3 DNA follows: TGTGCCTGGAGTGTAGGACAGGGGGCTTACAGGGAGCTGTTTTTT.

This clone was detected a few times. The V and J genes are TRBV29-1 and TRBJ2-7; 7 bases are a match to TRBD2. The CDR3 covers 15 residues. Trimming cost V 3 bases and J 1 base; bases outside gene matches: 9. CDR1 is SQVTM and CDR2 is ANQGSEA in the germline V gene. CDR3 coding DNA: TGCAGCGTTGATAGCTGGGAGGGATTTTCCTACGAGCAGTACTTC. Its translation: CSVDSWEGFSYEQYF.